The sequence of this TCR beta chain was determined in a study of blood T cells in healthy people across ages. Concerning this clonotype: Its matching antigen is unknown.

Germline-derived CDR1 and CDR2 are MNHNS and SASEGT. The CDR3 extends over 14 amino acids. V was trimmed by 9 bases and J by 0 bases, leaving 15 bases between them. Overall study findings and caveats: Long-lived donors had more naive CD4+ cells and higher diversity than aged donors.

For the second PCR, which ran for about 6 to 11 cycles, a sample-barcoded 5' primer and a J-beta primer mix were used. TCRdb independently ran MiXCR on the 5' RACE reads; one entry per CDR3 protein. The table records 650,000 to 800,000 distinct CDR3 sequences, approximately 48% of them present only once. The study drew donors from healthy Caucasian individuals in Russia aged about 6 to 90. The V and J genes are TRBV6-1 and TRBJ2-7, with D unclear. The sample taken for sequencing was blood. This TCR came from a man aged 60-69 years in good health. CDR3 in DNA: TGTGCCAGAACCACGGTGATAGGCTCCTACGAGCAGTACTTC. Translating gives CARTTVIGSYEQYF.